This T cell receptor beta chain was identified during a study of identical twins. The CDR3 is 13 residues long. Trimming took off 4 bases at V and 12 bases at J, with 19 bases between the two ends. Germline V gene lookup returns CDR1 SQVTM and CDR2 ANQGSEA. TCRdb re-called the 5' RACE reads through MiXCR, storing one row per CDR3 protein. The sample has 1.5 million to 2 million distinct CDR3 sequences, around a third seen once. The chain is built from TRBV29-1 and TRBJ2-1, with D possibly called TRBD1 or TRBD2 (5 bases each). What was sequenced was cord blood. This TCR was sampled from a newborn girl in good health. This CDR3 is CSVGPGPRRGQFF. For the CDR3, the DNA is TGCAGCGTTGGTCCGGGGCCTAGGCGTGGGCAGTTCTTC.